This TCR beta chain was found in a study of T cell responses to AZD1222 COVID-19 vaccine. The ends lost 8 bases at V and 0 bases at J; junction bases unmatched: 4. Germline V gene data show CDR1 as MNHEY and CDR2 as SVGAGI. The CDR3 length is 14 residues. The data were produced by immunoSEQ multiplex PCR, yet TCRdb's version contains in-frame clones alone and is incomplete. In the table there are roughly 97,000 clones, 86% of which are singletons. The sequence was obtained from an adult who received the MenACWY meningococcal vaccine as a control. The sample consisted of peripheral blood, taken 28 days after the second dose of the MenACWY control vaccine. The rearrangement joins TRBV6-5 to TRBJ1-3, with 7 nucleotides matching TRBD1. Here the CDR3 DNA reads TGTGCCAGCGCACAGGGGTACTCTGGAAACACCATATATTTT. Translation: CASAQGYSGNTIYF.